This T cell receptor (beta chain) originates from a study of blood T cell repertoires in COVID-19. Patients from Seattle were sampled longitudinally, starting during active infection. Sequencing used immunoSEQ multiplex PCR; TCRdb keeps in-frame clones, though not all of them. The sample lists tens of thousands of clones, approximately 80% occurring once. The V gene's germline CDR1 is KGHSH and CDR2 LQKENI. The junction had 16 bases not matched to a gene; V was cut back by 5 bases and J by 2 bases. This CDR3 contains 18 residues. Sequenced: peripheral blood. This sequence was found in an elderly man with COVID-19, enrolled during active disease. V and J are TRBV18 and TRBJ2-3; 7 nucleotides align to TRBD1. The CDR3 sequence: CASSARDSISPYTDTQYF. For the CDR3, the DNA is TGTGCCAGCTCAGCCCGGGACAGCATATCTCCCTACACAGATACGCAGTATTTT.